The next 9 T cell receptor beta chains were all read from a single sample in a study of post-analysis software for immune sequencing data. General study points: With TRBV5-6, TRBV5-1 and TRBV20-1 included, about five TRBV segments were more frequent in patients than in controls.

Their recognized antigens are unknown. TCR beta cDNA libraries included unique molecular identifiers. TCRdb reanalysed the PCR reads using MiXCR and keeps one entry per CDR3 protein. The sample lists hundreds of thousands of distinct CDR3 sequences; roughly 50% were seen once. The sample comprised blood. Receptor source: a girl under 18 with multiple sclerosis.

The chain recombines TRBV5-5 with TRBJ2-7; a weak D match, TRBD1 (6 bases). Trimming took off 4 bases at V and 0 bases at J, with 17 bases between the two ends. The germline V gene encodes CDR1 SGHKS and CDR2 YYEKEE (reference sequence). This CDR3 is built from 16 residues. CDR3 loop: CASSPRDTGHSYEQYF. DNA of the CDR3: TGTGCCAGCAGCCCGAGGGACACCGGACACTCCTACGAGCAGTACTTC.

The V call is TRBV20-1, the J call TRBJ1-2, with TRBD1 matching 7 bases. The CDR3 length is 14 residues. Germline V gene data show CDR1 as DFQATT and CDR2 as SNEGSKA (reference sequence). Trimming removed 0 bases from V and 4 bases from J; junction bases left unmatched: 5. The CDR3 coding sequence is TGCAGTGCTAGAGAGGCAGGGACAGTCTATGGCTACACCTTC. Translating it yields CSAREAGTVYGYTF.

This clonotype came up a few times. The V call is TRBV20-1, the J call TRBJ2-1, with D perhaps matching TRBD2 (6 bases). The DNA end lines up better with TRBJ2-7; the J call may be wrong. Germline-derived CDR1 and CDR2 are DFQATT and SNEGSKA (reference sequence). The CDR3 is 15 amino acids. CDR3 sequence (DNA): TGCAGTGCTAGAGATTTTGGCGGGGCGGCCTACGAGCAGTACTTC. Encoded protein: CSARDFGGAAYEQYF.

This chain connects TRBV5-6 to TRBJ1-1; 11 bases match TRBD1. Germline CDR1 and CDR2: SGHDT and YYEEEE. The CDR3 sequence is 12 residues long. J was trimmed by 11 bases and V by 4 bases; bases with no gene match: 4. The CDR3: CASSVGQGGAFF. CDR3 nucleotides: TGTGCCAGCAGCGTGGGACAGGGGGGCGCTTTCTTT. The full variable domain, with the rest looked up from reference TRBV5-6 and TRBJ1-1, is DAGVTQSPTHLIKTRGQQVTLRCSPKSGHDTVSWYQQALGQGPQFIFQYYEEEERQRGNFPDRFSGHQFPNYSSELNVNALLLGDSALYLCASSVGQGGAFFGQGTRLTVV.

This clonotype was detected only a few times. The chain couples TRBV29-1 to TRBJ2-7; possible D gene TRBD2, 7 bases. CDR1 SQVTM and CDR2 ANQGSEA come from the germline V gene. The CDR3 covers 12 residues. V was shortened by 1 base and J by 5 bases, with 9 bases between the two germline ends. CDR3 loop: CSVEGGGDEQYF. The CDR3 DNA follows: TGCAGCGTTGAAGGGGGGGGCGACGAGCAGTACTTC.

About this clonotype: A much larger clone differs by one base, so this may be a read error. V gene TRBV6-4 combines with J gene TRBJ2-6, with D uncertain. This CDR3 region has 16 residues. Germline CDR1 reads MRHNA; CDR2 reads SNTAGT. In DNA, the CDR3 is TGTGCCGGCAGTGCTCTTATGGGTTCTGGGGCCAACGTCCTGACTTTC. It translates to CAGSALMGSGANVLTF.

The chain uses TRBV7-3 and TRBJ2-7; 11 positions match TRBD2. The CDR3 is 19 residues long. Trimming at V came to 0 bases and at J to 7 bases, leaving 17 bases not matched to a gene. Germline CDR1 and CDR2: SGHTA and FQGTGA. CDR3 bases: TGTGCCAGCAGCTTAACATTTGGGGTAGCGGGAGGGAAGGGCGATGAGCAGTACTTC. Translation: CASSLTFGVAGGKGDEQYF.

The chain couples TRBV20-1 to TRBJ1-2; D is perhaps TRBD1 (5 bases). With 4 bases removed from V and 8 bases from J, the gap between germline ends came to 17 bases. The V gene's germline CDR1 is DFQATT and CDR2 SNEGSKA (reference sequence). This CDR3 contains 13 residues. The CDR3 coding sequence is TGCAGTGCTAATCAGGGAACTCTGGGGGGCTACACCTTC. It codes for CSANQGTLGGYTF.

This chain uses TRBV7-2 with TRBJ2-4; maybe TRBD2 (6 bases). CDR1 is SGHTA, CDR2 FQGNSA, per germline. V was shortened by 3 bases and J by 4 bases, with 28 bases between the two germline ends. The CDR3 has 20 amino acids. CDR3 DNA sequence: TGTGCCAGCAGCTTGTCCCCACGGAGTTTGGGGGGAGTAACTAAAAACATTCAGTACTTC. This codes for CASSLSPRSLGGVTKNIQYF.